The 30 T cell receptor beta chains listed next were all sequenced from one sample in a study of pediatric ulcerative colitis. The repertoire was sequenced with immunoSEQ multiplex PCR; TCRdb's copy has only in-frame clones and lacks some. The sample lists 40,000 to 55,000 clones; roughly 79% were seen once. During colonoscopy, one to two rectal pinch biopsies were collected. Material for sequencing was gut tissue. The receptor source for this set is a girl under 18 with moderate ulcerative colitis.

This clone is a singleton in its sample. The V gene is TRBV19, the J gene TRBJ2-4, with unresolved D. The V gene lost 5 bases and the J gene lost 6 bases, with 14 bases spanning the gap. The germline V gene has CDR1 LNHDA and CDR2 SQIVND (reference sequence). The length of the CDR3 is 14 residues. Here the CDR3 reads CASSPRVGGNIQYF. CDR3 coding DNA: TGTGCCAGTAGTCCCCGAGTGGGTGGAAACATTCAGTACTTC.

This rearrangement joins TRBV30 to TRBJ2-3, with TRBD1 matching over 9 bases. The CDR3 extends over 16 amino acids. Trimming removed 0 bases from V and 6 bases from J; junction bases left unmatched: 10. Germline lookup yields CDR1 GTSNPN and CDR2 SVGIG (reference sequence). The CDR3 sequence is CAWSVFFGTGTDTQYF. CDR3 DNA: TGTGCCTGGAGTGTATTTTTCGGGACAGGGACTGATACGCAGTATTTT.

The chain carries TRBV6-1 and TRBJ2-3, with 9 bases lining up with TRBD1. The CDR3 totals 14 residues. The J segment lost 7 bases and the V segment lost 1 base, leaving 3 bases of the junction unmatched. Germline CDR1 MNHNS, CDR2 SASEGT. CDR3 sequence: CASSEGTGAHTQYF. In DNA form, the CDR3 reads TGTGCCAGCAGTGAAGGGACAGGGGCCCATACGCAGTATTTT.

The chain couples TRBV9 to TRBJ2-3; 9 nucleotides line up with TRBD1. This CDR3 region has 18 residues. Per the germline V gene, CDR1 is SGDLS and CDR2 is YYNGEE. The V gene end was trimmed by 4 bases and the J gene end by 4 bases; junction bases not matched to a gene: 16. The CDR3 protein is CASSRLQGALSSADTQYF. The CDR3 nucleotides read TGTGCCAGCAGCAGACTACAGGGGGCATTAAGTTCCGCAGATACGCAGTATTTT. Full variable domain (missing parts from reference TRBV9 and TRBJ2-3): DSGVTQTPKHLITATGQRVTLRCSPRSGDLSVYWYQQSLDQGLQFLIQYYNGEERAKGNILERFSAQQFPDLHSELNLSSLELGDSALYFCASSRLQGALSSADTQYFGPGTRLTVL.

V and J are TRBV28 and TRBJ2-2; TRBD2 matches at 7 bases. The CDR3 covers 11 residues. The germline V gene encodes CDR1 MDHEN and CDR2 SYDVKM. V shed 10 bases, J shed 5 bases, and the junction held 1 base outside the gene matches. The CDR3: CAIGGTGELFF. For the CDR3, the DNA is TGTGCCATCGGGGGGACCGGGGAGCTGTTTTTT.

This sequence joins TRBV18 and TRBJ1-1, with D maybe TRBD1 (5 bases). With 3 bases removed from V and 1 base from J, the gap between germline ends came to 9 bases. This CDR3 has 14 residues. Germline assignment: CDR1 KGHSH and CDR2 LQKENI. The CDR3 loop reads CASSPVTGNTEAFF. CDR3 nucleotide sequence: TGTGCCAGCTCACCTGTTACAGGGAACACTGAAGCTTTCTTT.

This clone is a singleton in its sample. J is TRBJ1-5 and V is TRBV6-1, with D possibly being TRBD1 (5 bases). With 3 bases removed from V and 0 bases from J, the gap between germline ends came to 15 bases. There are 17 residues in the CDR3. CDR1 MNHNS and CDR2 SASEGT come from the germline V gene. The DNA of the CDR3 is TGTGCCAGCAGTGAGGGACGACCGATCTATAGCAATCAGCCCCAGCATTTT. Translation gives CASSEGRPIYSNQPQHF.

This clone was observed a few times. The chain recombines TRBV18 with TRBJ1-5, with no clear D. V dropped 6 bases and J dropped 7 bases, with 7 bases sitting between them. Germline lookup yields CDR1 KGHSH and CDR2 LQKENI. This CDR3 has 11 residues. CDR3 in DNA: TGTGCCAGCTCCCCTGAGCAGCCCCAGCATTTT. Its protein is CASSPEQPQHF.

The genes are TRBV6-1 and TRBJ2-7; a weak D match, TRBD2 (5 bases). This CDR3 region has 15 residues. The V and J ends lost 8 bases and 6 bases respectively, with 23 bases between them. Germline V lookup: CDR1 MNHNS, CDR2 SASEGT. The CDR3: CASSIEITGFGEQYF. CDR3 in DNA: TGTGCCAGCTCAATAGAGATAACGGGGTTCGGCGAGCAGTACTTC.

This chain uses TRBV6-5 with TRBJ1-2; TRBD1 might be the D (5 bases). From germline, CDR1 is MNHEY and CDR2 SVGAGI. This CDR3 contains 15 residues. The V end was cut by 4 bases, the J end by 2 bases, with 14 bases between. This CDR3 is CASSSLGRLNYGYTF. The CDR3, as DNA: TGTGCCAGCAGTTCCCTGGGACGGCTGAACTATGGCTACACCTTC.

The V call is TRBV30, the J call TRBJ1-1, with 7 positions matching TRBD1. There are 14 residues in the CDR3. V was pared by 3 bases and J by 2 bases, with 6 bases of the junction left unmatched. The V gene's germline CDR1 is GTSNPN and CDR2 SVGIG (reference sequence). CDR3: CAWRIGTANTEAFF. The CDR3 DNA is TGTGCCTGGAGGATCGGGACAGCAAACACTGAAGCTTTCTTT.

The rearrangement joins TRBV2 to TRBJ2-3; 11 bases fit TRBD2. The CDR3 loop spans 16 amino acids. Germline CDR1 and CDR2: SNHLY and FYNNEI. V shed 7 bases, J shed 5 bases, and the junction held 11 bases outside the gene matches. CDR3 loop: CASNLAGGLGGDTQYF. The CDR3, as DNA: TGTGCCAGCAATCTAGCGGGGGGTCTTGGGGGAGATACGCAGTATTTT.

This chain links TRBV4-1 with TRBJ2-7; 7 bases map to TRBD1. After removal of 3 bases from V and 3 bases from J, the junction contained 11 bases not matched to a gene. The CDR3 covers 16 residues. Germline V gene sequence: CDR1 MGHRA, CDR2 YSYEKL. The CDR3 bases are TGCGCCAGCAGCCAGACAATACAGGGGTCCCTCTACGAGCAGTACTTC. Protein sequence: CASSQTIQGSLYEQYF.

The gene calls are TRBV10-3 and TRBJ1-4; D may be TRBD1 (6 bases). With 2 bases removed from V and 0 bases from J, the gap between germline ends came to 25 bases. The germline V gene has CDR1 ENHRY and CDR2 SYGVKD. The CDR3 has 21 amino acids. CDR3 bases: TGTGCCATCAGTGAGCGATATTACGACGGGACACCGGTGGCAACTAATGAAAAACTGTTTTTT. Its protein product is CAISERYYDGTPVATNEKLFF.

This rearrangement joins TRBV6-1 to TRBJ2-3, with D possibly being TRBD1 or TRBD2 (6 bases each). Germline lookup yields CDR1 MNHNS and CDR2 SASEGT. This CDR3 comprises 14 residues. V shed 3 bases and J shed 6 bases, with 13 bases lying between them. CDR3 amino acids: CASSDGGVADTQYF. CDR3 in DNA: TGTGCCAGCAGTGACGGGGGCGTCGCGGATACGCAGTATTTT.

This clone was counted between two and nine times. The J gene is TRBJ2-3, the V gene TRBV9; D gene uncertain. This CDR3 is 15 amino acids long. The V end was cut by 0 bases, the J end by 0 bases, with 8 bases between. Germline V gene data show CDR1 as SGDLS and CDR2 as YYNGEE. DNA of the CDR3: TGTGCCAGCAGCGTAGAAATCCGTAGCACAGATACGCAGTATTTT. It is translated as CASSVEIRSTDTQYF.

In this sample, this clone turned up a few times. The chain combines TRBV7-2 with TRBJ1-1, with 9 bases aligning to TRBD1. This CDR3 region has 19 residues. CDR1 and CDR2 (germline): SGHTA, FQGNSA. The J segment lost 0 bases and the V segment lost 4 bases, leaving 15 bases of the junction unmatched. The CDR3 protein is CASSSQYRFTGGMNTEAFF. The CDR3 bases are TGTGCCAGCAGCTCCCAATACAGATTTACAGGGGGCATGAACACTGAAGCTTTCTTT.

The chain links TRBV11-2 to TRBJ2-4; TRBD2 might be the D (6 bases). With 4 bases removed from V and 8 bases from J, the gap between germline ends came to 12 bases. This CDR3 comprises 13 residues. Germline CDR1 SGHAT, CDR2 FQNNGV. The CDR3 region is CASSSLRRDIQYF. CDR3 nucleotide sequence: TGTGCCAGCAGCTCCTTAAGGAGGGACATTCAGTACTTC.

The chain has TRBV18 and TRBJ1-1; no definite D call. The CDR3 loop spans 16 amino acids. Trimming removed 6 bases from V and 1 base from J, with 18 bases in between. Germline V gene sequence: CDR1 KGHSH, CDR2 LQKENI. In nucleotides, the CDR3 is TGTGCCAGCTCCCCGACCCTAGGTAGGTCGAACACTGAAGCTTTCTTT. Amino acid sequence: CASSPTLGRSNTEAFF.

The chain carries TRBV18 and TRBJ2-7, with TRBD2 identical over 12 bases. This CDR3 region has 15 residues. Trimming took 6 bases from V and 4 from J; bases not matched to a gene: 7. CDR1 and CDR2 (germline): KGHSH, LQKENI. The CDR3 nucleotides read TGTGCCAGCTCCCCTGGGACTAGCGGGCTTTACGAGCAGTACTTC. Protein product: CASSPGTSGLYEQYF.

The chain employs TRBV6-1 and TRBJ1-1, with D tentatively TRBD1 (5 bases). CDR1 is MNHNS, CDR2 SASEGT, per germline. Trimming removed 4 bases from V and 5 bases from J, with 11 bases in between. The CDR3 extends over 13 amino acids. The CDR3 coding sequence is TGTGCCAGCAGTGGCCGTAAGGGGACTGAAGCTTTCTTT. Its translation is CASSGRKGTEAFF.

The sample holds one count of this clone. V gene TRBV9 combines with J gene TRBJ2-1; the match to TRBD2 covers 10 bases. V shed 3 bases and J 3 bases; nucleotides not matched to a gene: 6. The CDR3 contains 16 residues. CDR1 is SGDLS, CDR2 YYNGEE, per germline. CDR3 sequence reads: CASSASGGTFYNEQFF. DNA of the CDR3: TGTGCCAGCAGCGCTAGCGGGGGCACTTTCTACAATGAGCAGTTCTTC.

The chain has TRBV28 and TRBJ2-7; 8 nucleotides line up with TRBD1. J was trimmed by 6 bases and V by 0 bases; bases with no gene match: 7. CDR3 length equals 15 residues. Germline V gene data show CDR1 as MDHEN and CDR2 as SYDVKM. The CDR3 DNA is TGTGCCAGCAGTTTATGGCGGACAGGGAGGACCGAGCAGTACTTC. This gives the protein CASSLWRTGRTEQYF.

The chain has TRBV18 and TRBJ1-4; D gene unclear. Germline V gene sequence: CDR1 KGHSH, CDR2 LQKENI. Trimming took 2 bases from V and 8 from J, leaving 18 bases between them. The CDR3 is 16 amino acids. CDR3 bases: TGTGCCAGCTCACCAAGCAGTAGTAGAGCGACCGAAAAACTGTTTTTT. It is translated as CASSPSSSRATEKLFF.

V usage is TRBV19 and J usage is TRBJ2-2; D uncertain. The germline V and J ends were trimmed by 6 bases and 0 bases, with 11 bases remaining between them. Germline assignment: CDR1 LNHDA and CDR2 SQIVND (reference sequence). This CDR3 region has 15 residues. The chain's CDR3 is CASRTAATNTGELFF. The CDR3 coding sequence is TGTGCCAGTAGAACAGCCGCTACGAACACCGGGGAGCTGTTTTTT.

The chain combines TRBV19 with TRBJ2-4; 7 bases map to TRBD1. CDR1 and CDR2 (germline): LNHDA, SQIVND (reference sequence). J lost 7 bases, V lost 5 bases, and 11 bases had no gene match. The CDR3 runs 15 residues. The CDR3 loop reads CASSPYRGIGNIQYF. The CDR3 DNA reads as TGTGCCAGTAGTCCGTACAGGGGTATTGGGAACATTCAGTACTTC.

The chain carries TRBV10-3 and TRBJ2-1; 14 bases line up with TRBD2. The V gene's germline CDR1 is ENHRY and CDR2 SYGVKD. The CDR3 is made up of 16 amino acids. The junction had 7 bases not matched to a gene; V was cut back by 8 bases and J by 4 bases. In DNA, the CDR3 is TGTGCCATCGGGACTAGCGGGAGAGAGGTATACAATGAGCAGTTCTTC. Its protein is CAIGTSGREVYNEQFF.

This chain connects TRBV4-3 to TRBJ1-2; D perhaps matches TRBD1 (5 bases). The CDR3 has 15 residues. Germline V gene lookup returns CDR1 LGHNA and CDR2 YSLEER. V was clipped by 4 bases and J by 7 bases, with 19 bases between them. The CDR3 loop reads CASSLGDSSHSGYTF. CDR3 DNA sequence: TGCGCCAGCAGCCTCGGGGACTCTAGTCACTCTGGCTACACCTTC.

V and J are TRBV5-6 and TRBJ2-5, with TRBD1 as a possible D gene (5 bases). The ends were cut back, 0 bases at V and 5 bases at J, with 17 bases in the middle. Germline CDR1 reads SGHDT; CDR2 reads YYEEEE. The CDR3 is 16 amino acids. CDR3 coding DNA: TGTGCCAGCAGCTTGGCCGGTAGGGGTACCCAGGAGACCCAGTACTTC. This sequence encodes CASSLAGRGTQETQYF.

The rearrangement links TRBV6-5 to TRBJ1-2; D remains ambiguous. Germline V gene sequence: CDR1 MNHEY, CDR2 SVGAGI. V lost 5 bases and J 8 bases, leaving 15 bases between the germline ends. This CDR3 has 13 residues. This CDR3 reads CASSEAGPIGYTF. The CDR3 region has the DNA TGTGCCAGCAGTGAAGCAGGCCCGATCGGCTACACCTTC.